This TCR beta chain was obtained from a study of cytomegalovirus exposure and HLA in healthy donors. The overall study: Unique TCR beta sequences numbering around 110 million came from 150 million to 200 million T cells in an earlier analysis.

The CDR3 is made up of 17 amino acids. Germline V CDR1 and CDR2: SGHRS, YFSETQ. Germline trimming cut 4 bases from V and 0 bases from J; bases unmatched to any gene: 8. Remarks on this clone: The antigen is undetermined.

Regarding the study as a whole: In a later analysis, V- and J-gene trimming of beta chains associated with a DCLRE1C missense variant, replicated independently. A later analysis showed that HLA-associated TCR beta chains had undergone more clonal expansion than equally common others. Reported findings show TCR beta sequences accurately forecast HLA-A and HLA-B alleles in most subjects.

PCR employed 60 Vbeta and 13 Jbeta primers. Assay: immunoSEQ multiplex PCR; the TCRdb copy retains only in-frame clones and omits some. The sample has 110,000 to 150,000 clones, roughly four fifths seen once. The TCR originated in a young man in good health and CMV-seropositive. The V gene is TRBV5-1, the J gene TRBJ1-2, with 11 bases matching TRBD1. Material: PBMCs. In nucleotides, the CDR3 is TGCGCCAGCAGCGGTGGACAGGGGGCGATCGCTAACTATGGCTACACCTTC. This gives the protein CASSGGQGAIANYGYTF.